These 29 T cell receptor beta chains were all obtained from the same sample, sequenced in a study of T cell repertoires in cytomegalovirus infection. TCRdb reprocessed the reads with MiXCR, giving one entry per CDR3 protein. The sample has around 750,000 distinct CDR3 sequences, 30% to 35% seen once. No antigen has been assigned to these receptors. This sample comprised cultured CD8+ T cells from PBMCs, obtained from culture after CMV antigen stimulation. Every receptor here comes from a human donor in good health (CMV status not recorded). Some clones in this sample may be carry-over from other donors' samples.

This clonotype was observed many times. V is TRBV12-3 or TRBV12-4 and J is TRBJ2-5; TRBD2 agrees at 7 bases. The CDR3 is 15 amino acids. V was pared by 5 bases and J by 1 base, with 7 bases of the junction left unmatched. The CDR3 DNA is TGTGCCAGCAGTCCTAGCGGACGGCCCCAAGAGACCCAGTACTTC. This codes for CASSPSGRPQETQYF.

This chain links TRBV27 with TRBJ1-5; 8 bases are a match to TRBD1. The CDR3 is made up of 13 amino acids. The trim removed 2 bases at V and 7 bases at J, leaving 1 base unmatched. Germline CDR1 reads MNHEY; CDR2 reads SMNVEV (reference sequence). CDR3 in DNA: TGTGCCAGCAGTTTAGGGGACAGGCAGCCCCAGCATTTT. Translation gives CASSLGDRQPQHF.

The genes are TRBV29-1 and TRBJ2-3; unclear D gene. CDR3 length: 13 amino acids. Germline-derived CDR1 and CDR2 are SQVTM and ANQGSEA. V was pared by 3 bases and J by 2 bases, with 9 bases between. CDR3 sequence: CSVDTEHTDTQYF. CDR3 nucleotide sequence: TGCAGCGTTGATACAGAGCACACAGATACGCAGTATTTT.

This clonotype has more than one count but fewer than ten. DNA for the CDR3: TGTGCCAGTAACCCGAGGACAGGGGGCGTTCAGCCCCAGCATTTT. Protein sequence: CASNPRTGGVQPQHF. The rearrangement joins TRBV19 to TRBJ1-5; 11 bases are shared with TRBD1. Germline CDR1 LNHDA, CDR2 SQIVND (reference sequence). CDR3 size: 15 residues. V was clipped by 7 bases and J by 6 bases; unmatched bases: 8.

This clonotype was counted a few times. The chain uses TRBV6-5 and TRBJ1-5; D uncertain. Germline assignment: CDR1 MNHEY and CDR2 SVGAGI. Trimming took 8 bases from V and 2 from J, leaving 13 bases between them. The CDR3 runs 14 residues. This chain's CDR3 is CASGGISGNQPQHF. The CDR3 coding sequence is TGTGCCAGCGGTGGTATCTCGGGCAATCAGCCCCAGCATTTT.

The V and J genes are TRBV5-6 and TRBJ1-1; 7 bases match TRBD1. Germline CDR1 and CDR2: SGHDT and YYEEEE. V shed 5 bases and J 1 base; nucleotides not matched to a gene: 8. This CDR3 comprises 15 residues. CDR3 nucleotides: TGTGCCAGCAGGGGACAGCGCAACAAGAACACTGAAGCTTTCTTT. This encodes CASRGQRNKNTEAFF.

This clonotype has a handful of counts. In nucleotides, the CDR3 is TGTGCCAGCAGTTTTATCGGGCAAACCCAAGAGACCCAGTACTTC. Translation: CASSFIGQTQETQYF. The rearrangement joins TRBV12-3 or TRBV12-4 to TRBJ2-5; D is uncertain. CDR3 size: 15 residues. V dropped 3 bases and J dropped 1 base, with 12 bases sitting between them.

This clonotype was observed a handful of times. The chain carries TRBV2 and TRBJ1-2, with D possibly matching TRBD1 (6 bases). CDR3 length equals 11 residues. V was shortened by 7 bases and J by 7 bases, with 10 bases between the two germline ends. Looked up from germline, CDR1 is SNHLY and CDR2 is FYNNEI. The CDR3 region is CASIRGAGYTF. The CDR3 DNA follows: TGTGCCAGCATTAGGGGGGCTGGCTACACCTTC.

In this sample, this clonotype turned up a few times. The chain links TRBV18 to TRBJ1-3, with TRBD1 as a possible D gene (5 bases). Trimming left V 5 bases short and J 0 bases short, with 14 bases between. Germline V CDR1 and CDR2: KGHSH, LQKENI. CDR3 size: 16 residues. The CDR3 nucleotides are TGTGCCAGCTCATCACGGACACTCAGCTCTGGAAACACCATATATTTT. Translated, it gives CASSSRTLSSGNTIYF.

V and J are TRBV2 and TRBJ1-4, with D unclear. The germline gives CDR1 SNHLY, CDR2 FYNNEI. The V end lost 9 bases, the J end lost 4 bases, and 9 bases lay between the germline ends. This CDR3 spans 12 amino acids. The CDR3 sequence is CASKGSNEKLFF. CDR3 nucleotides: TGTGCCAGTAAGGGAAGTAATGAAAAACTGTTTTTT. The full variable domain, in which reference TRBV2 and TRBJ1-4 provide the parts outside the CDR3, is EPEVTQTPSHQVTQMGQEVILRCVPISNHLYFYWYRQILGQKVEFLVSFYNNEISEKSEIFDDQFSVERPDGSNFTLKIRSTKLEDSAMYFCASKGSNEKLFFGSGTQLSVL.

This clonotype turned up a few times. V is TRBV12-5 and J is TRBJ2-7; TRBD1 agrees at 7 bases. Per germline, CDR1 LGHNT and CDR2 FRNRAP. This CDR3 is 13 amino acids long. Unmatched junction bases numbered 3, after V lost 3 bases and J lost 4 bases. CDR3 bases: TGTGCTAGTGGTTTTGGCAGGGGGTACGAGCAGTACTTC. This gives the protein CASGFGRGYEQYF.

V usage is TRBV7-3 and J usage is TRBJ2-3; no definite D call. The CDR3 has 13 residues. Trimming stripped 7 bases from V and 0 bases from J, with 8 bases between. Germline V lookup: CDR1 SGHTA, CDR2 FQGTGA. CDR3 loop: CASNPTSTDTQYF. CDR3 nucleotide sequence: TGTGCCAGCAACCCTACTAGCACAGATACGCAGTATTTT.

Only a few counts were recorded for this clonotype. The V gene is TRBV19, the J gene TRBJ1-1, with D perhaps TRBD1 (6 bases). CDR3 length: 13 residues. V was shortened by 6 bases and J by 5 bases, with 13 bases between the two germline ends. CDR1 LNHDA and CDR2 SQIVND come from the germline V gene (reference sequence). The CDR3 nucleotides are TGTGCCAGTAGACCCACAGGGTGGACTGAAGCTTTCTTT. It specifies CASRPTGWTEAFF.

This clonotype has ten or more counts. This chain uses TRBV11-3 with TRBJ1-1, with a possible D match to TRBD1 (5 bases). The CDR3 sequence is 14 residues long. V gave up 4 bases and J gave up 3 bases, with 12 bases separating them. In germline, CDR1 is SGHNT, CDR2 YENEEA. CDR3 residues: CASSSWGDDTEAFF. The CDR3 bases are TGTGCCAGCAGCTCGTGGGGGGACGACACTGAAGCTTTCTTT.

The gene calls are TRBV10-3 and TRBJ1-2, with D maybe TRBD1 (5 bases). The CDR3 spans 13 residues. Trimming removed 9 bases at V and 6 bases at J, with 17 bases between. Germline V gives CDR1 ENHRY, CDR2 SYGVKD. Here the CDR3 DNA reads TGTGCCATGGGGCCCACCGAAGGAAATGGCTACACCTTC. This encodes CAMGPTEGNGYTF.

This clonotype was seen only a few times. This sequence joins TRBV7-6 and TRBJ2-7; weak D call: TRBD2 (5 bases). This CDR3 spans 14 amino acids. Germline V lookup: CDR1 SGHVS, CDR2 FNYEAQ. Trimming left V 1 base short and J 3 bases short, with 10 bases between. The CDR3 loop reads CASSLGGPNYEQYV. In DNA form, the CDR3 reads TGTGCCAGCAGCTTAGGCGGGCCCAACTACGAGCAGTACGTC.

The chain has TRBV6-6 and TRBJ1-2; TRBD1 aligns across 8 bases. V dropped 2 bases and J dropped 6; count of bases not matched to a gene: 5. Germline CDR1 is MNHNY and CDR2 is SVGAGI (reference sequence). The CDR3 loop spans 14 amino acids. This chain's CDR3 is CASSYAYRGDGYTF. The CDR3 DNA sequence: TGTGCCAGCAGTTACGCGTACAGGGGGGATGGCTACACCTTC.

The chain links TRBV7-2 to TRBJ1-5; 10 bases agree with TRBD1. V was pared by 1 base and J by 5 bases, with 8 bases of the junction left unmatched. CDR1 SGHTA and CDR2 FQGNSA come from the germline V gene. CDR3 length: 17 residues. CDR3 loop: CASSLDFLGQGYQPQHF. The CDR3 nucleotides are TGTGCCAGCAGCTTAGATTTTTTGGGACAGGGGTATCAGCCCCAGCATTTT. The full variable domain, rest sourced from reference TRBV7-2 and TRBJ1-5, is GAGVSQSPSNKVTEKGKDVELRCDPISGHTALYWYRQSLGQGLEFLIYFQGNSAPDKSGLPSDRFSAERTGGSVSTLTIQRTQQEDSAVYLCASSLDFLGQGYQPQHFGDGTRLSIL.

For this clonotype: One base away lies a much larger clone, so this may be a sequencing read error. The gene calls are TRBV7-2 and TRBJ2-1; tentative D call: TRBD2 (5 bases). CDR1 and CDR2 (germline): SGHTA, FQGNSA. The CDR3 loop spans 13 amino acids. CDR3 DNA: TGTGCCAGCAGCTTAACGGGTTATTGGGAGCCGTTCTTC. Amino acid sequence: CASSLTGYWEPFF.

The genes are TRBV12-3 or TRBV12-4 and TRBJ2-4; 10 bases align to TRBD1. This CDR3 is built from 15 residues. V shed 5 bases and J 6 bases; nucleotides not matched to a gene: 7. CDR3 bases: TGTGCCAGCAGTGGGGGGACAGGGGTGAGAAACATTCAGTACTTC. This translates into CASSGGTGVRNIQYF.

V is TRBV18 and J is TRBJ1-1; possibly TRBD1 for D (6 bases). V was shortened by 2 bases and J by 2 bases, with 12 bases between the two germline ends. The CDR3 loop spans 15 amino acids. Per germline, CDR1 KGHSH and CDR2 LQKENI. The CDR3 region is CASSPTDSRNTEAFF. Here the CDR3 DNA reads TGTGCCAGCTCACCAACGGACAGTCGAAACACTGAAGCTTTCTTT.

This sequence joins TRBV4-1 and TRBJ2-3; D unresolved. Trimming cost V 0 bases and J 2 bases, with 12 bases left between them. The CDR3 has 16 amino acids. Germline V lookup: CDR1 MGHRA, CDR2 YSYEKL. CDR3 loop: CASSQDSDLTTDTQYF. DNA of the CDR3: TGCGCCAGCAGCCAAGATTCAGACCTCACCACAGATACGCAGTATTTT.

The J gene is TRBJ2-1, the V gene TRBV2; a possible D gene is TRBD1 (6 bases). CDR1 and CDR2 from the germline V gene are SNHLY and FYNNEI. The CDR3 sequence is 14 residues long. V was pared by 7 bases and J by 8 bases, with 18 bases between. The CDR3, as DNA: TGTGCCAGCATAGGGGGACCAAAACGGCATGAGCAGTTCTTC. This gives the protein CASIGGPKRHEQFF.

This clonotype was recorded a few times. The V gene is TRBV7-3, the J gene TRBJ2-1, with TRBD2 matching 8 bases. V was clipped by 4 bases and J by 0 bases; unmatched bases: 5. Germline assignment: CDR1 SGHTA and CDR2 FQGTGA. The CDR3 has 16 amino acids. This chain's CDR3 is CASSSAGTSSYNEQFF. In DNA form, the CDR3 reads TGTGCCAGCAGCTCCGCCGGGACTAGCTCCTACAATGAGCAGTTCTTC. The full variable domain, its missing parts supplied by reference TRBV7-3 and TRBJ2-1, is GAGVSQTPSNKVTEKGKYVELRCDPISGHTALYWYRQSLGQGPEFLIYFQGTGAADDSGLPNDRFFAVRPEGSVSTLKIQRTERGDSAVYLCASSSAGTSSYNEQFFGPGTRLTVL.

Regarding this clonotype: Compared with germline, one end of the junction differs, possibly owing to a read error. This chain connects TRBV7-3 to TRBJ2-1, with D possibly TRBD1 on 5 matching bases. The CDR3 contains 15 residues. Germline lookup yields CDR1 SGHTA and CDR2 FQGTGA. The CDR3 is CVSSLDSVGYNEQFF. In nucleotides, the CDR3 is TGTGTCAGCAGCTTAGACAGTGTGGGTTACAATGAGCAGTTCTTC.

The gene calls are TRBV7-8 and TRBJ2-7; tentatively, D is TRBD2 (6 bases). The germline gives CDR1 SGHVS, CDR2 FQNEAQ. V was shortened by 7 bases and J by 4 bases, with 17 bases between the two germline ends. CDR3 length: 14 residues. The CDR3 protein is CASKLGTGPYEQYV. The CDR3, as DNA: TGTGCCAGCAAACTAGGGACTGGACCTTACGAGCAGTACGTC.

This clonotype occurred a few times. The genes are TRBV11-1 and TRBJ2-5, with TRBD1 matching over 10 bases. The CDR3 runs to 15 residues. Germline CDR1 SGHAT, CDR2 FQDESV (reference sequence). Trimming took 5 bases from V and 1 from J; bases not matched to a gene: 4. CDR3 in amino acids: CASSVGQGLQETQYF. The CDR3 DNA reads as TGTGCCAGCAGCGTGGGACAGGGGCTCCAAGAGACCCAGTACTTC.

The chain combines TRBV29-1 with TRBJ2-2; D perhaps matches TRBD1 (6 bases). Germline-derived CDR1 and CDR2 are SQVTM and ANQGSEA. This CDR3 is built from 14 residues. V lost 7 bases, J lost 5 bases, and 17 bases lay in between. Here the CDR3 reads CSARRTDHTGELFF. Written as DNA, the CDR3 is TGCAGCGCCCGACGGACAGACCATACCGGGGAGCTGTTTTTT.

The chain is built from TRBV12-3 or TRBV12-4 and TRBJ2-1; the match to TRBD2 covers 8 bases. This CDR3 is 16 amino acids long. The V gene end was trimmed by 5 bases and the J gene end by 4 bases; junction bases not matched to a gene: 10. CDR3: CASSPTAGGLYNEQFF. Written as DNA, the CDR3 is TGTGCCAGCAGTCCCACGGCGGGGGGCCTATACAATGAGCAGTTCTTC.